This T cell receptor (beta chain) emerged from a study of blood T cell repertoires in COVID-19. As for the study in general: Acute and convalescent COVID-19 specimens originated in the United States, Italy and Spain. In each case, the material was cDNA or gDNA derived from T cells, B-cell-depleted T cells, or PBMCs.

In the original workflow: Nucleated cell counts were estimated from reference gene primer amplification. TCRdb keeps only in-frame clones here, not all; method: immunoSEQ multiplex PCR. V and J calls and clone size are as listed in that table; D and trimming were resolved from the DNA. The data contain approximately 350,000 clones, 80% to 90% of them singletons. J gave up 9 bases and V 6 bases, and 12 bases lay outside the gene matches. The germline V gene has CDR1 SGDLS and CDR2 YYNGEE. The CDR3 sequence is 14 residues long. The chain couples TRBV9 to TRBJ2-1; 7 nucleotides agree with TRBD1. The specimen was peripheral blood. The receptor was derived from a man aged 30 to 45 with active or convalescent COVID-19. The CDR3 loop is CASNLQGYGAEQFF. DNA for the CDR3: TGTGCCAGCAACCTACAGGGGTATGGTGCTGAGCAGTTCTTC.